The next 22 T cell receptor beta chains were all read from a single sample in a study of cytomegalovirus exposure and HLA in healthy donors (TCRdb year 2017). Library prep was done by the immunoSEQ multiplex PCR assay. A mixture of 60 forward primers for TCR Vbeta segments and 13 reverse primers for TCR Jbeta segments was used in the multiplex PCR. The table was pulled from immuneACCESS by TCRdb, which kept in-frame rearrangements only. Such tables lose some clones; where checked, under half of the loss comes from unresolved V genes, and the rest has no known cause. Here the sample has nearly 200,000 clones; 82% occur a single time. In total, the top ten clones hold 0.08% to 0.1% of the sample. The sample comprised PBMCs. Receptors originate from a boy aged 2 to 10 in good health and CMV-seronegative.

There are a few counts of this clone. The chain carries TRBV7-2 and TRBJ1-2; no reliable D call. From germline, CDR1 is SGHTA and CDR2 FQGNSA. The V gene lost 1 base and the J gene lost 0 bases, with 3 bases spanning the gap. The CDR3 is 13 residues long. This CDR3 is CASSLGANYGYTF. In DNA form, the CDR3 reads TGTGCCAGCAGCTTAGGAGCTAACTATGGCTACACCTTC.

The V gene is TRBV6-6, the J gene TRBJ1-5, with a weak D call TRBD1 (5 bases). CDR1 and CDR2 from the germline V gene are MNHNY and SVGAGI (reference sequence). The V end was cut by 6 bases, the J end by 3 bases, with 15 bases between. This CDR3 contains 15 residues. Here the CDR3 DNA reads TGTGCCAGCAGGGAAACAGGCGCAGTCAATCAGCCCCAGCATTTT. Amino acids: CASRETGAVNQPQHF.

V is TRBV9 and J is TRBJ1-3; the D is unclear. V lost 0 bases and J 0 bases, leaving 4 bases between the germline ends. Germline V gene sequence: CDR1 SGDLS, CDR2 YYNGEE. The CDR3 runs to 14 residues. Here the CDR3 DNA reads TGTGCCAGCAGCGTAGGGCACTCTGGAAACACCATATATTTT. Encoded protein: CASSVGHSGNTIYF.

This clone was counted a single time. The V and J genes are TRBV5-6 and TRBJ1-2; 7 nucleotides line up with TRBD1. Per germline, CDR1 SGHDT and CDR2 YYEEEE. The CDR3 length is 14 residues. The ends lost 0 bases at V and 4 bases at J; junction bases unmatched: 3. The CDR3 here is CASSLGRGSYGYTF. CDR3 DNA sequence: TGTGCCAGCAGCTTGGGCAGGGGGAGCTATGGCTACACCTTC.

With respect to this clone: The same CDR3 can be traced to other DNA sequences in this sample. The chain links TRBV9 to TRBJ2-1, with 8 nucleotides matching TRBD2. The CDR3 is 15 residues long. From germline, CDR1 is SGDLS and CDR2 YYNGEE. V lost 0 bases to trimming and J lost 4 bases; unmatched junction nucleotides: 3. The CDR3 nucleotides read TGTGCCAGCAGCGTAGGGACTAGCCTGTACAATGAGCAGTTCTTC. Protein product: CASSVGTSLYNEQFF.

The chain combines TRBV6-5 with TRBJ2-2; 7 positions agree with TRBD1. Unmatched junction bases numbered 9, after V lost 6 bases and J lost 5 bases. CDR3 length: 15 amino acids. Germline V gene data show CDR1 as MNHEY and CDR2 as SVGAGI. CDR3 nucleotide sequence: TGTGCCAGCAGCCAGCGACAGGGTCAGACCGGGGAGCTGTTTTTT. Translating gives CASSQRQGQTGELFF.

V usage is TRBV4-2 and J usage is TRBJ2-7; TRBD2 is a possible D gene (6 bases). In germline, CDR1 is LGHNA, CDR2 YNFKEQ. CDR3 length: 14 residues. V lost 2 bases to trimming and J lost 2 bases, with 10 bases between them. The CDR3 bases are TGTGCCAGCAGCCAAAGCGGGCCGACCTACGAGCAGTACTTC. Its protein product is CASSQSGPTYEQYF.

The V call is TRBV5-4, the J call TRBJ2-7; 8 bases match TRBD2. The CDR3 runs 14 residues. V lost 3 bases, J lost 5 bases, and 7 bases stayed unmatched. The germline V gene has CDR1 SGHNT and CDR2 YYREEE (reference sequence). CDR3 loop: CASSSTGGFDEQYF. The CDR3 region has the DNA TGTGCCAGCAGCTCCACGGGGGGGTTCGACGAGCAGTACTTC.

J is TRBJ1-3 and V is TRBV5-1, with a possible D match to TRBD1 (6 bases). Trimming took off 2 bases at V and 0 bases at J, with 15 bases between the two ends. The germline gives CDR1 SGHRS, CDR2 YFSETQ. CDR3 length equals 17 residues. The DNA of the CDR3 is TGCGCCAGCAGCTTACAGATGACAGGCTACTCTGGAAACACCATATATTTT. Protein sequence: CASSLQMTGYSGNTIYF.

The chain has TRBV9 and TRBJ2-3, with 12 bases lining up with TRBD2. Germline-derived CDR1 and CDR2 are SGDLS and YYNGEE. With V trimmed by 4 bases and J by 2 bases, 5 bases remained unmatched. CDR3 length equals 16 residues. CDR3: CASSPLAGGLTDTQYF. For the CDR3, the DNA is TGTGCCAGCAGCCCCCTAGCGGGGGGGCTCACAGATACGCAGTATTTT.

The rearrangement uses TRBV2 and TRBJ2-5; 7 positions agree with TRBD2. CDR1 and CDR2 from the germline V gene are SNHLY and FYNNEI. J gave up 7 bases and V 1 base, and 9 bases lay outside the gene matches. This CDR3 region has 15 residues. CDR3 residues: CASSEGDGGRGTQYF. The CDR3 DNA reads TGTGCCAGCAGTGAAGGAGACGGGGGGAGGGGGACCCAGTACTTC.

V is TRBV4-2 and J is TRBJ1-4; 10 bases match TRBD1. The CDR3 is 16 amino acids. Germline-derived CDR1 and CDR2 are LGHNA and YNFKEQ. The trim removed 0 bases at V and 8 bases at J, leaving 6 bases unmatched. In DNA, the CDR3 is TGTGCCAGCAGCCAAGACCCCGGGACAGGGGAGGAAAAACTGTTTTTT. It yields the protein CASSQDPGTGEEKLFF.

This rearrangement joins TRBV9 to TRBJ2-3; no firm D call. CDR1 is SGDLS and CDR2 is YYNGEE in the germline V gene. This CDR3 region has 11 residues. With 5 bases removed from V and 6 bases from J, the gap between germline ends came to 7 bases. In DNA form, the CDR3 reads TGTGCCAGCAGTCTTTCGGATACGCAGTATTTT. Translation gives CASSLSDTQYF.

Concerning this clone: Compared with germline, one end of the junction differs, possibly owing to a read error. The rearrangement uses TRBV7-3 and TRBJ2-7, with 11 bases matching TRBD2. This CDR3 region has 15 residues. CDR1 and CDR2 (germline): SGHTA, FQGTGA. The CDR3 DNA reads TGTGCCAGCAGCATAACTAGCGGGAGCTCCTACGAGCAGTACTTC. Translation: CASSITSGSSYEQYF.

The rearrangement uses TRBV27 and TRBJ2-7, with 9 bases fitting TRBD2. The CDR3 totals 13 residues. V shed 6 bases and J 1 base; nucleotides not matched to a gene: 1. The germline gives CDR1 MNHEY, CDR2 SMNVEV (reference sequence). Here the CDR3 reads CASRGLASYEQYF. The CDR3 DNA sequence: TGTGCCAGCAGGGGACTAGCTTCCTACGAGCAGTACTTC.

The chain links TRBV5-4 to TRBJ2-2; TRBD2 might be the D (5 bases). The CDR3 is 13 amino acids. Germline V gene lookup returns CDR1 SGHNT and CDR2 YYREEE (reference sequence). The V and J ends lost 3 bases and 6 bases respectively, with 9 bases between them. CDR3 coding DNA: TGTGCCAGCAGCTCTTGGGGAGCCGGGGAGCTGTTTTTT. It encodes CASSSWGAGELFF.

The V call is TRBV16, the J call TRBJ1-1; 9 bases fit TRBD1. Germline V gene lookup returns CDR1 KGHSY and CDR2 FQNENV. The CDR3 runs 16 residues. V was clipped by 2 bases and J by 6 bases; unmatched bases: 10. CDR3 in amino acids: CASSQPWGQGNAEAFF. The CDR3, as DNA: TGTGCCAGCAGCCAACCCTGGGGACAGGGAAACGCTGAAGCTTTCTTT.

Of note for this clone: The junction departs from the called germline gene at one end, perhaps through a read error. The V and J genes are TRBV7-9 and TRBJ1-2; perhaps TRBD1 as D (5 bases). The CDR3 runs 15 residues. CDR1 is SEHNR and CDR2 is FQNEAQ in the germline V gene (reference sequence). CDR3 sequence: CSSSLGDRLDYGYTF. The CDR3 DNA reads as TGTTCCAGCAGCTTAGGGGACCGACTAGACTATGGCTACACCTTC.

The V call is TRBV7-9, the J call TRBJ2-2; no firm D call. The germline gives CDR1 SEHNR, CDR2 FQNEAQ (reference sequence). V lost 2 bases to trimming and J lost 1 base, with 8 bases between them. This CDR3 contains 15 residues. The CDR3 reads CASSLRTGNTGELFF. The DNA for the CDR3 is TGTGCCAGCAGCTTACGAACCGGGAACACCGGGGAGCTGTTTTTT.

V and J are TRBV5-6 and TRBJ2-7; D gene unclear. Germline-derived CDR1 and CDR2 are SGHDT and YYEEEE. Trimming removed 0 bases from V and 5 bases from J, with 12 bases in between. This CDR3 is built from 14 residues. CDR3 nucleotide sequence: TGTGCCAGCAGCTTGGGAGAGGTTTACAACGAGCAGTACTTC. This translates into CASSLGEVYNEQYF.

This chain joins TRBV19 and TRBJ1-5; weak D call: TRBD1 (6 bases). The germline V gene has CDR1 LNHDA and CDR2 SQIVND (reference sequence). The CDR3 runs 15 residues. Trimming left V 4 bases short and J 5 bases short, with 15 bases between. In nucleotides, the CDR3 is TGTGCCAGTAGTACCCTTTCGACAGGATATCAGCCCCAGCATTTT. Its translation: CASSTLSTGYQPQHF.

The chain recombines TRBV5-1 with TRBJ2-1, with TRBD2 matching over 11 bases. CDR1 and CDR2 (germline): SGHRS, YFSETQ. The CDR3 extends over 14 amino acids. The V and J ends lost 0 bases and 8 bases, in that order; junction bases with no gene match: 1. The CDR3 DNA reads TGCGCCAGCAGCTTGGGGACTAGCGGGTATGAGCAGTTCTTC. Translated, it gives CASSLGTSGYEQFF.